This T cell receptor beta chain derives from a study of blood T cells in healthy people across ages. Overall study results and limits: More naive CD4+ cells and higher diversity were found in long-lived than in aged donors.

The CDR3 length is 14 residues. Trimming stripped 4 bases from V and 5 bases from J, with 15 bases between. Germline CDR1 and CDR2: SGHRS and YFSETQ. Using a J-beta primer mix together with a sample-barcoded 5' primer, a second PCR was run for roughly 6 to 12 cycles. Each CDR3 protein gets one entry after TCRdb re-called the 5' RACE reads with MiXCR. The data show around 1,800,000 distinct CDR3 sequences, about two fifths seen once. Concerning this clonotype itself: What it binds is not known.

V is TRBV5-1 and J is TRBJ1-1; D uncertain. Material for sequencing was blood. The clonotype originates from a human donor in good health. The CDR3 loop reads CASSPDPARTEAFF. CDR3 sequence (DNA): TGCGCCAGCAGCCCCGATCCGGCGCGGACTGAAGCTTTCTTT.